These 8 T cell receptor beta chains were all obtained from the same sample, sequenced in a study of cytomegalovirus exposure and HLA in healthy donors. In the PCR, 60 Vbeta and 13 Jbeta primers were used. TCRdb's copy holds only in-frame clones and misses some; the assay was immunoSEQ multiplex PCR. The sample totals around 75,000 clones. Sequencing was done on a sample of PBMCs. The receptors stem from a man over 45 in good health and CMV-seropositive.

The CDR3 reads CASSLDPGDNEQYF. Here the CDR3 DNA reads TGCGCCAGCAGCTTGGACCCAGGGGATAACGAGCAGTACTTC. The V and J genes are TRBV5-1 and TRBJ2-7; possibly TRBD1 for D (6 bases). The V and J ends lost 0 bases and 5 bases respectively, with 12 bases between them. CDR1 and CDR2 from the germline V gene are SGHRS and YFSETQ. This CDR3 has 14 residues. Filled out from reference TRBV5-1 and TRBJ2-7, the complete variable domain reads KAGVTQTPRYLIKTRGQQVTLSCSPISGHRSVSWYQQTPGQGLQFLFEYFSETQRNKGNFPGRFSGRQFSNSRSEMNVSTLELGDSALYLCASSLDPGDNEQYFGPGTRLTVT.

The chain links TRBV4-2 to TRBJ2-1, with D unclear. The V gene's germline CDR1 is LGHNA and CDR2 YNFKEQ. V lost 1 base and J 7 bases, leaving 8 bases between the germline ends. This CDR3 has 13 amino acids. The CDR3 loop is CASSQGDTNEQFF. The CDR3, as DNA: TGTGCCAGCAGCCAAGGCGACACTAATGAGCAGTTCTTC.

The chain is built from TRBV27 and TRBJ1-1, with 9 bases matching TRBD1. The CDR3 is made up of 14 amino acids. Germline lookup yields CDR1 MNHEY and CDR2 SMNVEV (reference sequence). V was clipped by 7 bases and J by 6 bases; unmatched bases: 9. The CDR3 nucleotides are TGTGCCAGCACAGACCGGGACAGGGACGCTGAAGCTTTCTTT. Its protein is CASTDRDRDAEAFF.

V is TRBV6-6 and J is TRBJ2-7; D is unclear. CDR3 length: 14 amino acids. Per the germline V gene, CDR1 is MNHNY and CDR2 is SVGAGI (reference sequence). V was trimmed by 0 bases and J by 0 bases, leaving 6 bases between them. The CDR3 loop reads CASSYSGNSYEQYV. The CDR3, as DNA: TGTGCCAGCAGTTACTCGGGCAACTCCTACGAGCAGTACGTC.

V gene TRBV5-1 combines with J gene TRBJ1-6; 10 bases match TRBD1. CDR3 size: 15 residues. The germline V gene has CDR1 SGHRS and CDR2 YFSETQ. The trim removed 5 bases at V and 7 bases at J, leaving 6 bases unmatched. The CDR3 DNA sequence: TGCGCCAGCAGTTATTTGGACAGGGGGAATTCACCCCTCCACTTT. Amino acids: CASSYLDRGNSPLHF.

The chain combines TRBV4-2 with TRBJ2-6, with 7 nucleotides matching TRBD1. Germline values: CDR1 LGHNA, CDR2 YNFKEQ. The V gene end was trimmed by 4 bases and the J gene end by 2 bases; junction bases not matched to a gene: 8. CDR3 size: 17 residues. CDR3 sequence: CASSPARTGTGANVLTF. The CDR3 nucleotides are TGTGCCAGCAGCCCAGCCCGGACAGGCACTGGGGCCAACGTCCTGACTTTC.

The chain employs TRBV7-7 and TRBJ2-2, with TRBD2 matching 12 bases. This CDR3 spans 16 amino acids. V shed 5 bases and J 4 bases; nucleotides not matched to a gene: 5. Germline CDR1 and CDR2: SSHAT and FNYEAQ (reference sequence). Here the CDR3 DNA reads TGTGCCAGCAGCCATTCTAGCGGGGGGGCCACCGGGGAGCTGTTTTTT. It yields the protein CASSHSSGGATGELFF. The full variable domain, in which reference TRBV7-7 and TRBJ2-2 provide the parts outside the CDR3, is GAGVSQSPRYKVTKRGQDVTLRCDPISSHATLYWYQQALGQGPEFLTYFNYEAQPDKSGLPSDRFSAERPEGSISTLTIQRTEQRDSAMYRCASSHSSGGATGELFFGEGSRLTVL.

By frequency, this clone registers medium-sized. The chain recombines TRBV6-6 with TRBJ2-1, with D unclear. The germline V gene encodes CDR1 MNHNY and CDR2 SVGAGI (reference sequence). The length of the CDR3 is 13 residues. V was pared by 7 bases and J by 0 bases, with 7 bases between. CDR3: CASTPSSYNEQFF. CDR3 in DNA: TGTGCCAGCACCCCCAGCTCCTACAATGAGCAGTTCTTC.